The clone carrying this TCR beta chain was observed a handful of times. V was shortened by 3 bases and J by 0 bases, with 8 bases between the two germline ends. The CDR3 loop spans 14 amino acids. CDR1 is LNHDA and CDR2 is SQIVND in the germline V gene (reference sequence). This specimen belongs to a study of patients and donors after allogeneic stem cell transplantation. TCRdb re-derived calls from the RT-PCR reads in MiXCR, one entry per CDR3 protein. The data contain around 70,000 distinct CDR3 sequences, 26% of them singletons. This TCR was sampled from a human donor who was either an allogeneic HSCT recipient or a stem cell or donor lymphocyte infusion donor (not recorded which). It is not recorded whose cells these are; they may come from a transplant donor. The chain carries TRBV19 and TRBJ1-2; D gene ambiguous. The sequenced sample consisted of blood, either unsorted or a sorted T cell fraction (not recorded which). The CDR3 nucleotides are TGTGCCAGTAGTATCCGACGGACTAACTATGGCTACACCTTC. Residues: CASSIRRTNYGYTF.